These 26 T cell receptor beta chains originate from one sample sequenced in a study of cytomegalovirus exposure and HLA in healthy donors (dated by TCRdb to 2017 to 2019). The protocol used for the library was the immunoSEQ multiplex PCR assay. TCRdb holds this immuneACCESS table with in-frame rearrangements only. Some clones are missing; in checked studies, unresolved V genes explain under half, and the rest has no known cause. This sample holds 250,000 to 400,000 clones; around 90% were observed only once. In total, the top ten clones hold approximately 0.9% of the sample. Sample: PBMCs. Receptors originate from a man aged 25-45 years in good health and CMV-seronegative.

This clone was observed a handful of times. The chain combines TRBV9 with TRBJ1-2; a possible D gene is TRBD1 (5 bases). The V gene's germline CDR1 is SGDLS and CDR2 YYNGEE. The V gene lost 0 bases and the J gene lost 8 bases, with 20 bases spanning the gap. The CDR3 runs 16 residues. The CDR3 here is CASSVGGSGILWGYTF. CDR3 DNA: TGTGCCAGCAGCGTAGGAGGATCAGGGATACTCTGGGGCTACACCTTC.

The chain is built from TRBV6-4 and TRBJ2-3; D is unresolved. Trimming took 3 bases from V and 6 from J, leaving 13 bases between them. Germline CDR1 is MRHNA and CDR2 is SNTAGT. CDR3 length equals 14 residues. The CDR3: CASSEGGQEDTQYF. CDR3 bases: TGTGCCAGCAGTGAAGGCGGCCAAGAGGATACGCAGTATTTT.

The rearrangement joins TRBV5-1 to TRBJ2-2; tentative D call: TRBD2 (6 bases). V gave up 4 bases and J gave up 0 bases, with 13 bases separating them. The CDR3 spans 16 residues. Germline V gene data show CDR1 as SGHRS and CDR2 as YFSETQ. The CDR3 DNA sequence: TGCGCCAGCAGCGCGGGGCCAGGCGCGAACACCGGGGAGCTGTTTTTT. It specifies CASSAGPGANTGELFF.

Comment on this clone: The identical CDR3 is also encoded by other nucleotide sequences in the sample. This sequence joins TRBV18 and TRBJ1-1, with a possible D match to TRBD1 (5 bases). Trimming left V 3 bases short and J 0 bases short, with 8 bases between. From germline, CDR1 is KGHSH and CDR2 LQKENI. The CDR3 is 14 residues long. The CDR3 DNA sequence: TGTGCCAGCTCACCGGACACGTTGAACACTGAAGCTTTCTTT. This codes for CASSPDTLNTEAFF.

CDR3 residues: CASSQDNRDRGIYGYTF. CDR3 DNA sequence: TGCGCCAGCAGCCAAGATAATCGGGACAGGGGGATCTATGGCTACACCTTC. V usage is TRBV4-1 and J usage is TRBJ1-2; TRBD1 matches at 11 bases. Trimming removed 0 bases from V and 4 bases from J; junction bases left unmatched: 7. Germline CDR1 reads MGHRA; CDR2 reads YSYEKL. CDR3 length: 17 residues.

The V and J genes are TRBV6-5 and TRBJ1-1; D is unresolved. The CDR3 loop spans 13 amino acids. The germline CDR1 and CDR2 sequences are MNHEY and SVGAGI. The ends were cut back, 0 bases at V and 1 base at J, with 3 bases in the middle. For the CDR3, the DNA is TGTGCCAGCAGTTACTCTAAGAACACTGAAGCTTTCTTT. This codes for CASSYSKNTEAFF.

V is TRBV9 and J is TRBJ1-2, with D tentatively TRBD1 (6 bases). The germline CDR1 and CDR2 sequences are SGDLS and YYNGEE. The CDR3 has 13 residues. V gave up 0 bases and J gave up 3 bases, with 6 bases separating them. CDR3 region: CASSVGGHYGYTF. CDR3 bases: TGTGCCAGCAGCGTAGGGGGGCACTATGGCTACACCTTC.

This chain uses TRBV19 with TRBJ2-1; D gene uncertain. The V gene's germline CDR1 is LNHDA and CDR2 SQIVND (reference sequence). V lost 6 bases to trimming and J lost 4 bases, with 10 bases between them. CDR3 size: 13 residues. The CDR3 sequence is CASRAGAYNEQFF. DNA for the CDR3: TGTGCCAGTAGGGCAGGCGCTTACAATGAGCAGTTCTTC.

This clone was detected once. The rearrangement links TRBV5-6 to TRBJ2-1; D is perhaps TRBD2 (5 bases). The germline gives CDR1 SGHDT, CDR2 YYEEEE. V lost 5 bases, J lost 0 bases, and 15 bases lay in between. This CDR3 spans 16 amino acids. The CDR3 nucleotides read TGTGCCAGCAGTGGGTGGGAAGGGAGCTCCTACAATGAGCAGTTCTTC. It yields the protein CASSGWEGSSYNEQFF.

The chain joins TRBV29-1 to TRBJ1-4; TRBD1 agrees at 8 bases. This CDR3 spans 13 amino acids. The trim removed 5 bases at V and 5 bases at J, leaving 4 bases unmatched. The V gene's germline CDR1 is SQVTM and CDR2 ANQGSEA. The CDR3 DNA reads as TGCAGCGTTACAGGGGGGGCGAATGAAAAACTGTTTTTT. Its protein product is CSVTGGANEKLFF.

The genes are TRBV7-2 and TRBJ2-3; no clear D gene. Germline assignment: CDR1 SGHTA and CDR2 FQGNSA. V was clipped by 2 bases and J by 3 bases, with 12 bases between them. The CDR3 length is 15 residues. In DNA, the CDR3 is TGTGCCAGCAGCTTACAGGTGTCGGTGACAGATACGCAGTATTTT. It specifies CASSLQVSVTDTQYF.

The chain links TRBV6-4 to TRBJ1-3; weak D call: TRBD1 (5 bases). CDR1 and CDR2 from the germline V gene are MRHNA and SNTAGT. The CDR3 runs 14 residues. Trimming took 4 bases from V and 4 from J, leaving 11 bases between them. The DNA for the CDR3 is TGTGCCAGCAGTGCTGGCAGGGTAGGAAACACCATATATTTT. Translated: CASSAGRVGNTIYF.

The V call is TRBV28, the J call TRBJ1-1; 8 bases align to TRBD1. The junction had 4 bases not matched to a gene; V was cut back by 8 bases and J by 2 bases. Germline V lookup: CDR1 MDHEN, CDR2 SYDVKM. The CDR3 covers 13 residues. This CDR3 is CASAGTGNTEAFF. CDR3 DNA: TGTGCCAGCGCCGGGACAGGCAACACTGAAGCTTTCTTT.

V and J are TRBV4-1 and TRBJ2-7; D is unresolved. The germline gives CDR1 MGHRA, CDR2 YSYEKL. The CDR3 is made up of 16 amino acids. Trimming removed 2 bases at V and 5 bases at J, with 19 bases between. CDR3: CASSQPVNTQPHEQYF. The CDR3 bases are TGCGCCAGCAGCCAACCAGTGAACACACAACCGCACGAGCAGTACTTC.

The V call is TRBV13, the J call TRBJ2-1; 12 positions match TRBD2. Looked up from germline, CDR1 is PRHDT and CDR2 is FYEKMQ (reference sequence). The CDR3 loop spans 16 amino acids. The J segment lost 3 bases and the V segment lost 5 bases, leaving 5 bases of the junction unmatched. CDR3 loop: CASSPQGLAGYNEQFF. DNA of the CDR3: TGTGCCAGCAGCCCCCAGGGACTAGCGGGCTACAATGAGCAGTTCTTC. Supplemented by reference TRBV13 and TRBJ2-1, the full variable domain reads AAGVIQSPRHLIKEKRETATLKCYPIPRHDTVYWYQQGPGQDPQFLISFYEKMQSDKGSIPDRFSAQQFSDYHSELNMSSLELGDSALYFCASSPQGLAGYNEQFFGPGTRLTVL.

This chain links TRBV14 with TRBJ2-1, with 7 bases aligning to TRBD2. V lost 1 base and J lost 3; bases outside the gene matches: 9. Germline loops: CDR1 SGHDN, CDR2 FVKESK. The CDR3 totals 17 residues. The chain's CDR3 is CASSQGGAWDYYNEQFF. CDR3 bases: TGTGCCAGCAGCCAAGGAGGGGCCTGGGACTACTACAATGAGCAGTTCTTC.

Only one count was recorded for this clone. The J gene is TRBJ1-5, the V gene TRBV5-1, with D perhaps matching TRBD1 (5 bases). The V and J ends lost 0 bases and 7 bases respectively, with 8 bases between them. Germline values: CDR1 SGHRS, CDR2 YFSETQ. The CDR3 runs to 13 residues. The CDR3 region is CASSLAPGQPQHF. The CDR3 DNA follows: TGCGCCAGCAGCTTGGCCCCAGGGCAGCCCCAGCATTTT.

The genes are TRBV4-3 and TRBJ2-2; 12 bases are a match to TRBD2. The V gene's germline CDR1 is LGHNA and CDR2 YSLEER. This CDR3 is 18 amino acids long. V shed 4 bases and J 4 bases; nucleotides not matched to a gene: 10. The CDR3 sequence is CASSPRELAGGGTGELFF. As DNA, the CDR3 is TGCGCCAGCAGCCCCAGGGAACTAGCGGGGGGAGGCACCGGGGAGCTGTTTTTT.

This chain links TRBV6-5 with TRBJ1-6; 7 bases align to TRBD1. The V gene end was trimmed by 4 bases and the J gene end by 7 bases; junction bases not matched to a gene: 10. CDR1 is MNHEY and CDR2 is SVGAGI in the germline V gene. CDR3 length: 16 residues. The CDR3 DNA follows: TGTGCCAGCAGTTTCCGGACAGGTTTGGGCAATTCACCCCTCCACTTT. Translating it yields CASSFRTGLGNSPLHF.

J is TRBJ2-7 and V is TRBV30, with a weak D call TRBD2 (6 bases). Deletions cut 0 bases from V and 7 bases from J, with 13 bases between. Germline values: CDR1 GTSNPN, CDR2 SVGIG (reference sequence). The CDR3 extends over 13 amino acids. The CDR3 coding sequence is TGTGCCTGGAGTGTTTTAATTAGCGGAGAGCAGTACTTC. This gives the protein CAWSVLISGEQYF.

This clone appeared a single time. V gene TRBV27 combines with J gene TRBJ1-1, with D perhaps TRBD1 (5 bases). This CDR3 is built from 13 residues. Trimming removed 5 bases from V and 6 bases from J, with 13 bases in between. Per germline, CDR1 MNHEY and CDR2 SMNVEV (reference sequence). CDR3 sequence (DNA): TGTGCCAGCAGTGTGGGGCAGACCTCTGAAGCTTTCTTT. Translated: CASSVGQTSEAFF.

V gene TRBV7-2 combines with J gene TRBJ2-7; 11 nucleotides align to TRBD1. Germline V CDR1 and CDR2: SGHTA, FQGNSA. The CDR3 has 14 residues. V shed 8 bases and J 4 bases; nucleotides not matched to a gene: 7. CDR3 DNA: TGTGCCAGCGGACGGACAGGGGGCTATTACGAGCAGTACTTC. Translating gives CASGRTGGYYEQYF.

V usage is TRBV11-2 and J usage is TRBJ2-1, with D unresolved. Germline assignment: CDR1 SGHAT and CDR2 FQNNGV. CDR3 size: 15 residues. Trimming took off 3 bases at V and 0 bases at J, with 9 bases between the two ends. The CDR3 region has the DNA TGTGCCAGCAGCTTTTCGCTAAGCTCCTACAATGAGCAGTTCTTC. This translates into CASSFSLSSYNEQFF.

V usage is TRBV28 and J usage is TRBJ1-1; no definite D call. CDR3 size: 16 residues. Germline V gene data show CDR1 as MDHEN and CDR2 as SYDVKM. V lost 2 bases to trimming and J lost 4 bases, with 17 bases between them. CDR3 sequence: CASSLVVVRRLTEAFF. The CDR3 bases are TGTGCCAGCAGTTTAGTAGTAGTACGGCGGCTCACTGAAGCTTTCTTT.

The chain is built from TRBV6-1 and TRBJ1-1; 8 bases map to TRBD1. Trimming took 4 bases from V and 0 from J; bases not matched to a gene: 7. The germline CDR1 and CDR2 sequences are MNHNS and SASEGT. There are 16 residues in the CDR3. CDR3 sequence: CASSGGQGRMNTEAFF. As DNA, the CDR3 is TGTGCCAGCAGTGGAGGACAGGGCCGCATGAACACTGAAGCTTTCTTT.

This chain uses TRBV19 with TRBJ1-3, with D maybe TRBD1 (5 bases). CDR1 and CDR2 from the germline V gene are LNHDA and SQIVND (reference sequence). This CDR3 region has 15 residues. V lost 4 bases to trimming and J lost 2 bases, with 12 bases between them. The CDR3 loop reads CASSTQGGPGNTIYF. The CDR3 DNA is TGTGCCAGTAGTACTCAGGGTGGCCCTGGAAACACCATATATTTT.